The 22 T cell receptor beta chains below all came from one sample that was sequenced in a study of long-term antiretroviral therapy in people with HIV. Assay version v3.0 of immunoSEQ was used, and it was run at survey level. Using immunoSEQ multiplex PCR, the repertoire was profiled, and TCRdb retains in-frame clones only, with some absent. Of about 11,000 clones listed, around four fifths are singletons. Sequenced here: unsorted PBMCs, sampled at the start of antiretroviral therapy, before treatment. All receptors come from a man younger than 40 with HIV.

V is TRBV6-1 and J is TRBJ2-1; D is possibly TRBD1 or TRBD2 (5 bases each). V dropped 4 bases and J dropped 7 bases, with 17 bases sitting between them. The CDR3 covers 15 residues. Germline assignment: CDR1 MNHNS and CDR2 SASEGT. The CDR3 bases are TGTGCCAGCAGTGGCTCCGGGACCCGCTTTAATGAGCAGTTCTTC. Its protein product is CASSGSGTRFNEQFF.

The chain carries TRBV7-2 and TRBJ2-3; D unclear. Germline CDR1 and CDR2: SGHTA and FQGNSA. V was shortened by 0 bases and J by 6 bases, with 10 bases between the two germline ends. The CDR3 has 14 amino acids. In DNA form, the CDR3 reads TGTGCCAGCAGCTTAGCGTCGGCCACCGATACGCAGTATTTT. Translation gives CASSLASATDTQYF.

In its sample, this clone was seen a few times. The genes are TRBV25-1 and TRBJ1-6; TRBD1 might be the D (5 bases). V lost 7 bases, J lost 8 bases, and 15 bases lay in between. The CDR3 has 14 amino acids. Germline values: CDR1 MGHDK, CDR2 SYGVNS. CDR3 nucleotides: TGTGCCAGCACTCGGGGGACGGTCCATTCACCCCTCCACTTT. Encoded protein: CASTRGTVHSPLHF.

V is TRBV4-1 and J is TRBJ1-1; D remains ambiguous. The length of the CDR3 is 14 residues. CDR1 and CDR2 (germline): MGHRA, YSYEKL. Trimming cost V 3 bases and J 6 bases, with 14 bases left between them. The CDR3 here is CASSQAVRSPEAFF. The CDR3, as DNA: TGCGCCAGCAGCCAGGCGGTCCGATCCCCTGAAGCTTTCTTT.

This rearrangement joins TRBV5-4 to TRBJ1-1; D is undetermined. V gave up 4 bases and J gave up 5 bases, with 21 bases separating them. CDR1 is SGHNT, CDR2 YYREEE, per germline (reference sequence). This CDR3 region has 16 residues. In DNA, the CDR3 is TGTGCCAGCAGCCCCGAGAGCTATACCGGTGGGACTGAAGCTTTCTTT. It yields the protein CASSPESYTGGTEAFF.

V usage is TRBV11-2 and J usage is TRBJ2-1, with D perhaps TRBD1 or TRBD2 (5 bases each). The length of the CDR3 is 16 residues. The V gene lost 5 bases and the J gene lost 8 bases, with 22 bases spanning the gap. Germline V CDR1 and CDR2: SGHAT, FQNNGV. The CDR3 nucleotides read TGTGCCAGCAGCCCACTCCCGGGGCTGCCGAAGGATGAGCAGTTCTTC. It translates to CASSPLPGLPKDEQFF. The full variable domain, its missing parts supplied by reference TRBV11-2 and TRBJ2-1, is EAGVAQSPRYKIIEKRQSVAFWCNPISGHATLYWYQQILGQGPKLLIQFQNNGVVDDSQLPKDRFSAERLKGVDSTLKIQPAKLEDSAVYLCASSPLPGLPKDEQFFGPGTRLTVL.

By sample fraction, this clone is medium-sized. The chain couples TRBV4-1 to TRBJ2-7, with D unresolved. The CDR3 covers 13 residues. The V and J ends lost 1 base and 2 bases respectively, with 6 bases between them. The germline CDR1 and CDR2 sequences are MGHRA and YSYEKL. CDR3 nucleotides: TGCGCCAGCAGCCAAGGAACAACCTACGAGCAGTACTTC. This translates into CASSQGTTYEQYF.

In its sample, this clone was seen once. The CDR3 DNA sequence: TGTGCCTGGAGGGACCGGGAGACCCAGTACTTC. It yields the protein CAWRDRETQYF. The chain links TRBV30 to TRBJ2-5, with unresolved D. V was clipped by 3 bases and J by 5 bases, with 7 bases between them. Germline V gene lookup returns CDR1 GTSNPN and CDR2 SVGIG (reference sequence). The length of the CDR3 is 11 residues.

This sequence joins TRBV6-5 and TRBJ2-5; 10 nucleotides align to TRBD2. The CDR3 spans 14 residues. J was trimmed by 5 bases and V by 6 bases; bases with no gene match: 6. CDR1 and CDR2 (germline): MNHEY, SVGAGI. The CDR3 protein is CASRASGGRETQYF. The CDR3 region has the DNA TGTGCCAGCAGGGCTAGCGGGGGCAGGGAGACCCAGTACTTC.

V gene TRBV19 combines with J gene TRBJ2-1; the D gene is possibly TRBD1 (5 bases). The V and J ends lost 4 bases and 6 bases respectively, with 13 bases between them. Germline-derived CDR1 and CDR2 are LNHDA and SQIVND (reference sequence). The CDR3 covers 14 residues. The chain's CDR3 is CASSTATGSNEQFF. As DNA, the CDR3 is TGTGCCAGTAGTACGGCAACAGGAAGCAATGAGCAGTTCTTC.

This chain uses TRBV10-2 with TRBJ1-1; no definite D call. Looked up from germline, CDR1 is WSHSY and CDR2 is SAAADI. Trimming stripped 10 bases from V and 4 bases from J, with 16 bases between. CDR3 length: 13 residues. CDR3 loop: CATAREGSTEAFF. CDR3 coding DNA: TGCGCCACCGCGCGGGAGGGCAGCACTGAAGCTTTCTTT.

CDR3 DNA sequence: TGTGCCTGGAGTGTAGGGGGAGCCGAGCAGTACTTC. Translating gives CAWSVGGAEQYF. This chain connects TRBV30 to TRBJ2-7, with D tentatively TRBD1 (6 bases). The CDR3 length is 12 residues. V gave up 0 bases and J gave up 6 bases, with 9 bases separating them. The V gene's germline CDR1 is GTSNPN and CDR2 SVGIG (reference sequence).

This chain links TRBV27 with TRBJ2-1; tentative D call: TRBD2 (5 bases). There are 12 residues in the CDR3. Trimming cost V 4 bases and J 7 bases, with 8 bases left between them. Germline lookup yields CDR1 MNHEY and CDR2 SMNVEV (reference sequence). The chain's CDR3 is CASSSGINEQFF. The CDR3 nucleotides are TGTGCCAGCAGTTCGGGGATTAATGAGCAGTTCTTC.

The V gene is TRBV19, the J gene TRBJ1-5, with unresolved D. Trimming removed 7 bases at V and 5 bases at J, with 15 bases between. CDR1 is LNHDA, CDR2 SQIVND, per germline (reference sequence). This CDR3 spans 14 amino acids. CDR3 coding DNA: TGTGCCAGTATTGAGTCTGGGATCCATCAGCCCCAGCATTTT. As protein: CASIESGIHQPQHF.

The rearrangement links TRBV27 to TRBJ2-5; TRBD2 matches 11 bases. The CDR3 length is 17 residues. Per the germline V gene, CDR1 is MNHEY and CDR2 is SMNVEV (reference sequence). V was pared by 6 bases and J by 4 bases, with 13 bases of the junction left unmatched. The CDR3 loop reads CASSLTSGSPYGETQYF. In DNA, the CDR3 is TGTGCCAGCAGCCTTACTAGCGGGAGTCCCTATGGAGAGACCCAGTACTTC.

The V and J genes are TRBV27 and TRBJ2-1, with 8 bases fitting TRBD2. The CDR3 is made up of 15 amino acids. Germline CDR1 reads MNHEY; CDR2 reads SMNVEV (reference sequence). Trimming took 3 bases from V and 2 from J; bases not matched to a gene: 3. CDR3: CASSFEAGAYNEQFF. DNA of the CDR3: TGTGCCAGCAGTTTTGAAGCGGGGGCCTACAATGAGCAGTTCTTC.

This chain joins TRBV6-5 and TRBJ1-1; no reliable D call. V lost 0 bases and J 1 base, leaving 3 bases between the germline ends. The CDR3 has 13 residues. The germline V gene has CDR1 MNHEY and CDR2 SVGAGI. The CDR3, as DNA: TGTGCCAGCAGTTACTCGCAGAACACTGAAGCTTTCTTT. Its translation is CASSYSQNTEAFF.

V gene TRBV5-4 combines with J gene TRBJ2-2; D not resolved. Germline CDR1 is SGHNT and CDR2 is YYREEE (reference sequence). This CDR3 is 14 amino acids long. Deletions cut 5 bases from V and 0 bases from J, with 8 bases between. The CDR3 loop reads CASSPGPNTGELFF. CDR3 coding DNA: TGTGCCAGCAGTCCTGGCCCGAACACCGGGGAGCTGTTTTTT.

V and J are TRBV7-9 and TRBJ1-1; 8 bases map to TRBD1. The trim removed 0 bases at V and 3 bases at J, leaving 3 bases unmatched. The germline V gene has CDR1 SEHNR and CDR2 FQNEAQ (reference sequence). The CDR3 is 15 residues long. This CDR3 is CASSLAQGAHTEAFF. The CDR3 coding sequence is TGTGCCAGCAGCTTAGCGCAGGGGGCCCACACTGAAGCTTTCTTT.

V gene TRBV11-2 combines with J gene TRBJ1-1; D uncertain. Germline V CDR1 and CDR2: SGHAT, FQNNGV. With 6 bases removed from V and 1 base from J, the gap between germline ends came to 9 bases. This CDR3 contains 13 residues. The CDR3 DNA reads TGTGCCAGCAGGTTAACAGCGAACACTGAAGCTTTCTTT. Its translation: CASRLTANTEAFF.

The chain joins TRBV6-1 to TRBJ1-6; tentatively, D is TRBD1 (5 bases). Trimming removed 8 bases from V and 6 bases from J, with 11 bases in between. The V gene's germline CDR1 is MNHNS and CDR2 SASEGT. The CDR3 has 13 residues. CDR3 sequence: CASVQATNSPLHF. CDR3 in DNA: TGTGCCAGCGTACAGGCAACTAATTCACCCCTCCACTTT.

The chain joins TRBV18 to TRBJ2-7, with D hard to call. Per germline, CDR1 KGHSH and CDR2 LQKENI. There are 14 residues in the CDR3. V was pared by 2 bases and J by 1 base, with 9 bases between. CDR3 DNA: TGTGCCAGCTCACCAGGGGTAGAGTCCTACGAGCAGTACTTC. Protein sequence: CASSPGVESYEQYF.